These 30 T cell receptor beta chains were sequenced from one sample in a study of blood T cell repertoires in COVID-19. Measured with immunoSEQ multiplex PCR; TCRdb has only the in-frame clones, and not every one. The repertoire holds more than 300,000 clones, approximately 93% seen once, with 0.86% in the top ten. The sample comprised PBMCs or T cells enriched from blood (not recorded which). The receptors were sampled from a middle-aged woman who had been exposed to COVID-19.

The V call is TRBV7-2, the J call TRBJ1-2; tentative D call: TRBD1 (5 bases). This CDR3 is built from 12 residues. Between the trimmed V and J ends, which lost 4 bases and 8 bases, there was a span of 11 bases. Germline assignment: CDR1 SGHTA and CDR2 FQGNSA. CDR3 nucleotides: TGTGCCAGCAGCTCGGGACTTACCGGCTACACCTTC. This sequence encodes CASSSGLTGYTF.

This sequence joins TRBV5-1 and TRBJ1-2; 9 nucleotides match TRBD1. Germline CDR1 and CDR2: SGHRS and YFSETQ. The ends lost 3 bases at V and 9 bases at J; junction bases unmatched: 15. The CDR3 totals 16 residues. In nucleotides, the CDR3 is TGCGCCAGCAGCTCGGGGGACAGGGCATCGGAAAGTCGCTACACCTTC. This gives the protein CASSSGDRASESRYTF.

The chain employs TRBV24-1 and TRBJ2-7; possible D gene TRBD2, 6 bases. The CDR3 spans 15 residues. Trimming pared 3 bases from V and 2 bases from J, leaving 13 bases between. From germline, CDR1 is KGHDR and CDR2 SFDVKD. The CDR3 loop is CATSDGGTGAYEQYF. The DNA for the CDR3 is TGTGCCACCAGTGATGGGGGGACTGGAGCCTACGAGCAGTACTTC.

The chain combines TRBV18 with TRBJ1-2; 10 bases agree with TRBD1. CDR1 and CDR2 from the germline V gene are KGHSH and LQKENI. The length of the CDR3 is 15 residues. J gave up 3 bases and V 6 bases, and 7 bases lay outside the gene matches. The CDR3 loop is CASSSTGTGDYGYTF. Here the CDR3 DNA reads TGTGCCAGCTCCTCCACCGGGACAGGGGACTATGGCTACACCTTC.

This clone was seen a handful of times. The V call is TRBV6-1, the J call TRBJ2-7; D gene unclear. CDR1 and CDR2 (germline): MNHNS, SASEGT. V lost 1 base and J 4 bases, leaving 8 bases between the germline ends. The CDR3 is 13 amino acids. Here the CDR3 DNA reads TGTGCCAGCAGTGAAGACGGAGTTTACGAGCAGTACTTC. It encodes CASSEDGVYEQYF.

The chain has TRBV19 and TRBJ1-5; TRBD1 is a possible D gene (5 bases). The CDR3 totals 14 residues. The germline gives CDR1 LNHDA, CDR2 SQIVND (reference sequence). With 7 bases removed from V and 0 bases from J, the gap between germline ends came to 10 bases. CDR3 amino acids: CASTRQYSNQPQHF. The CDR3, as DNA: TGTGCCAGTACCCGACAGTATAGCAATCAGCCCCAGCATTTT.

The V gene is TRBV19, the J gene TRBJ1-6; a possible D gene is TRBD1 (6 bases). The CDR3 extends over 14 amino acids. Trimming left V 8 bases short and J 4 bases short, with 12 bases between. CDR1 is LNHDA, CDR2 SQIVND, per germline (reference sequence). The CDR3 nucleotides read TGTGCCAGTTCTACGGACAGATATAATTCACCCCTCCACTTT. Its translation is CASSTDRYNSPLHF.

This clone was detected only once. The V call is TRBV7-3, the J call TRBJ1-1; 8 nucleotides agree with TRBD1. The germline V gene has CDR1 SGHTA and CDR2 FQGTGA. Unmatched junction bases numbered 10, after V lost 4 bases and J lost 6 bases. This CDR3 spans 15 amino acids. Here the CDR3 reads CASSSRTGSNAEAFF. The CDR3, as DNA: TGTGCCAGCAGCTCCAGGACAGGGTCGAATGCTGAAGCTTTCTTT.

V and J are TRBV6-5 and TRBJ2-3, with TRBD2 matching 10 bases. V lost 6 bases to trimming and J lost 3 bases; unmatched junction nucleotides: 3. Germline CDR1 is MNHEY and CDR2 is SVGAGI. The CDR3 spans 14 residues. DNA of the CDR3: TGTGCCAGCAGGCCGGGACTAGCGACAGATACGCAGTATTTT. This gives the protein CASRPGLATDTQYF.

CDR3 protein: CASSPRTGVYEQYF. CDR3 nucleotide sequence: TGTGCCAGCTCACCACGGACAGGGGTTTACGAGCAGTACTTC. This sequence joins TRBV18 and TRBJ2-7; 9 bases fit TRBD1. V was pared by 1 base and J by 4 bases, with 2 bases of the junction left unmatched. The CDR3 covers 14 residues. Germline CDR1 is KGHSH and CDR2 is LQKENI.

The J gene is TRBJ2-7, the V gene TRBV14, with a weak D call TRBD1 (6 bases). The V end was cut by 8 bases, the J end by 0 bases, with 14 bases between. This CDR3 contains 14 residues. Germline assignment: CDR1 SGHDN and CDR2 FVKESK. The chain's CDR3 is CASRRTVDSYEQYF. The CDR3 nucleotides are TGTGCCAGCCGACGGACAGTAGACTCCTACGAGCAGTACTTC.

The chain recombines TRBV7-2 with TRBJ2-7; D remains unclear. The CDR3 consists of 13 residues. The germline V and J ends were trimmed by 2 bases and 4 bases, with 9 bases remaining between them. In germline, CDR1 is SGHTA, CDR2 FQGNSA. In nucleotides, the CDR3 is TGTGCCAGCAGCTTACAGGCAGAATACGAGCAGTACTTC. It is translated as CASSLQAEYEQYF.

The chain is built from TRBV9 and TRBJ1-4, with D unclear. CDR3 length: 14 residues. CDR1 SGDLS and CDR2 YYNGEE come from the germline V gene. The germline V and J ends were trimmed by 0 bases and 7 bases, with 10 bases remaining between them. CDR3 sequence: CASSVGVTGEKLFF. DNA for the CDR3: TGTGCCAGCAGCGTAGGAGTGACTGGTGAAAAACTGTTTTTT. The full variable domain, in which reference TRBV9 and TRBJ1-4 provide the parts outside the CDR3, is DSGVTQTPKHLITATGQRVTLRCSPRSGDLSVYWYQQSLDQGLQFLIQYYNGEERAKGNILERFSAQQFPDLHSELNLSSLELGDSALYFCASSVGVTGEKLFFGSGTQLSVL.

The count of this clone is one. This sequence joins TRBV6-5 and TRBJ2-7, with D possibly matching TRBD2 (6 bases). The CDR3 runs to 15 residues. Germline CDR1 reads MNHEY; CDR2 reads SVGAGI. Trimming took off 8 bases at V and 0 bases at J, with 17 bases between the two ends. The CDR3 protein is CASVRGGASSYEQYF. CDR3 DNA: TGTGCCAGCGTTAGGGGCGGGGCGTCCTCCTACGAGCAGTACTTC.

CDR3 coding DNA: TGTGCCAGCAGCCGCGCTGAACAGGGGGCGCGGGCATACGAGCAGTACTTC. This codes for CASSRAEQGARAYEQYF. V is TRBV7-6 and J is TRBJ2-7, with 9 positions matching TRBD1. The CDR3 is made up of 17 amino acids. Trimming cost V 5 bases and J 4 bases; bases outside gene matches: 15. CDR1 is SGHVS, CDR2 FNYEAQ, per germline. Complete variable domain (other parts from reference TRBV7-6 and TRBJ2-7): GAGVSQSPRYKVTKRGQDVALRCDPISGHVSLYWYRQALGQGPEFLTYFNYEAQQDKSGLPNDRFSAERPEGSISTLTIQRTEQRDSAMYRCASSRAEQGARAYEQYFGPGTRLTVT.

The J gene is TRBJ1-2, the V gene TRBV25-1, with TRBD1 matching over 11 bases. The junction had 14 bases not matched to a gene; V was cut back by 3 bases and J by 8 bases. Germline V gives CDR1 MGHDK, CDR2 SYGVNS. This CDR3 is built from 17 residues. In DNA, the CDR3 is TGTGCCAGCAGTGAGGGGGATTCCACCGGGACAGGGGGAGGCTACACCTTC. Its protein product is CASSEGDSTGTGGGYTF.

CDR3 sequence (DNA): TGTGCCAGCAGCGAGCGGGCTGGGAAGTACGAGCAGTACTTC. Translating it yields CASSERAGKYEQYF. This chain connects TRBV9 to TRBJ2-7, with D possibly TRBD2 on 6 matching bases. Trimming pared 3 bases from V and 4 bases from J, leaving 14 bases between. Germline V lookup: CDR1 SGDLS, CDR2 YYNGEE. This CDR3 comprises 14 residues.

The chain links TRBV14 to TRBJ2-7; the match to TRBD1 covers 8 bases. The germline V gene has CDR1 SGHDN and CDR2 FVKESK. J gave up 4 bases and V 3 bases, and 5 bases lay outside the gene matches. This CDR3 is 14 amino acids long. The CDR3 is CASSQDREFYEQYF. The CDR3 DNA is TGTGCCAGCAGCCAGGACAGGGAATTTTACGAGCAGTACTTC.

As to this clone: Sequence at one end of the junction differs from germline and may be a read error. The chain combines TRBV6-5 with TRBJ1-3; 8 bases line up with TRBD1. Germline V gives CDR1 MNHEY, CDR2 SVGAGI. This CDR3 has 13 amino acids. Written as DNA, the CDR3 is TGTGCCAGCAGTTCCTCCCCTTACGACAGGGGAGGTTTT. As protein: CASSSSPYDRGGF.

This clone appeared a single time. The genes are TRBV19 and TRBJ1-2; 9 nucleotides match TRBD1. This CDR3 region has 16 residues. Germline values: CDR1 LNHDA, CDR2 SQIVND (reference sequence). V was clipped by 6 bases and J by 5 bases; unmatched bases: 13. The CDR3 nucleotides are TGTGCCAGTAGCCCAGGGGGACAGGGCTTACGTTATGGCTACACCTTC. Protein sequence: CASSPGGQGLRYGYTF. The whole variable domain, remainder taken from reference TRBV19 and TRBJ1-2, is DGGITQSPKYLFRKEGQNVTLSCEQNLNHDAMYWYRQDPGQGLRLIYYSQIVNDFQKGDIAEGYSVSREKKESFPLTVTSAQKNPTAFYLCASSPGGQGLRYGYTFGSGTRLTVV.

This CDR3 reads CASSFAQGAEAFF. The CDR3 bases are TGTGCCAGCAGCTTCGCACAGGGGGCTGAAGCTTTCTTT. This sequence joins TRBV7-2 and TRBJ1-1, with 8 bases aligning to TRBD1. Trimming removed 3 bases from V and 6 bases from J; junction bases left unmatched: 3. Germline V gene sequence: CDR1 SGHTA, CDR2 FQGNSA. The CDR3 covers 13 residues.

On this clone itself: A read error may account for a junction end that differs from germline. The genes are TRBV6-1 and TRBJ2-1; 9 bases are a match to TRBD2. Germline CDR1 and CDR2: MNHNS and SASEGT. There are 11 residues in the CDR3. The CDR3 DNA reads TGTGCCAGCAGTAAAGCGGGGGGGCAGTTCTTC. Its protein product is CASSKAGGQFF.

CDR3 sequence (DNA): TGTGCCAGTAGTCGGGACAGGGACGGCTACACCTTC. This encodes CASSRDRDGYTF. The chain joins TRBV19 to TRBJ1-2, with TRBD1 matching over 9 bases. The germline V gene has CDR1 LNHDA and CDR2 SQIVND (reference sequence). The CDR3 length is 12 residues. V shed 5 bases, J shed 8 bases, and the junction held 3 bases outside the gene matches.

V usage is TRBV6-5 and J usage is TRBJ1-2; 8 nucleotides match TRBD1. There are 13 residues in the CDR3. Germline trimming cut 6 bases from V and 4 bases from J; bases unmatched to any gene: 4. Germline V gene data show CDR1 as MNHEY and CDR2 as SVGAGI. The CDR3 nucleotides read TGTGCCAGCAGGACCACAGGGGGCTATGGCTACACCTTC. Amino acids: CASRTTGGYGYTF.

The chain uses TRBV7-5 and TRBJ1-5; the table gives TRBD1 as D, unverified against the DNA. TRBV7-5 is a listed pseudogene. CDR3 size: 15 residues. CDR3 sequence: CVRSSYRAPYQPQHF. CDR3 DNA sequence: TGTGTCAGAAGCTCCTACAGGGCCCCTTATCAGCCCCAGCATTTT.

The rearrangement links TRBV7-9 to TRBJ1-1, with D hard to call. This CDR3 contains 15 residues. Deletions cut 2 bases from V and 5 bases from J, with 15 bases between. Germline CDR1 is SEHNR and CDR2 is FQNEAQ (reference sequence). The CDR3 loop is CASSLRGRGGTEAFF. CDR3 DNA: TGTGCCAGCAGCTTACGAGGGCGAGGTGGGACTGAAGCTTTCTTT.

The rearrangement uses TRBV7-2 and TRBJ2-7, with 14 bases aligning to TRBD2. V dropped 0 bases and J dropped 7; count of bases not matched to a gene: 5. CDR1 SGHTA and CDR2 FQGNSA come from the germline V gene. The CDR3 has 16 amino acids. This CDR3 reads CASSLAGTSGGREQYF. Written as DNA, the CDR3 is TGTGCCAGCAGCTTAGCCGGGACTAGCGGGGGTCGGGAGCAGTACTTC.

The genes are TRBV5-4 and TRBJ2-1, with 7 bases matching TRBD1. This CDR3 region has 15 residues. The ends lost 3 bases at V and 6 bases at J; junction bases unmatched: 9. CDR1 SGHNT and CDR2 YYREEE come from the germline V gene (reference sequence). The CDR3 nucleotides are TGTGCCAGCAGCTCCCGGGACAGACCGGGCAATGAGCAGTTCTTC. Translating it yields CASSSRDRPGNEQFF.

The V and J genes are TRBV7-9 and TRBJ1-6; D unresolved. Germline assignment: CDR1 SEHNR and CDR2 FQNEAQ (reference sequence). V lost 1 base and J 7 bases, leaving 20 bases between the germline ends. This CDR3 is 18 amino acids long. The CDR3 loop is CASSLDRSGRHSNSPLHF. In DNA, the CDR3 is TGTGCCAGCAGCTTAGATAGAAGTGGCCGACATTCAAATTCACCCCTCCACTTT. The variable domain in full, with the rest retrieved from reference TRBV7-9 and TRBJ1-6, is DTGVSQNPRHKITKRGQNVTFRCDPISEHNRLYWYRQTLGQGPEFLTYFQNEAQLEKSRLLSDRFSAERPKGSFSTLEIQRTEQGDSAMYLCASSLDRSGRHSNSPLHFGNGTRLTVT.

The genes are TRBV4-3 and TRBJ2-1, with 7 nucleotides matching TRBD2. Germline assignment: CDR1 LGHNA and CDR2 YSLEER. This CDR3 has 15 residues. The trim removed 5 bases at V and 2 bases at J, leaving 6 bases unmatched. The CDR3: CASSSSGQAYNEQFF. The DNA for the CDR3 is TGCGCCAGCAGCTCTAGCGGCCAAGCCTACAATGAGCAGTTCTTC.